This T cell receptor (beta chain) came from a study of T-cell memory formation after mild COVID-19. Via MiXCR, TCRdb re-called the 5' RACE reads, giving one row per CDR3 protein. Of about 44,000 distinct CDR3 sequences listed, 6% to 7% were seen once; the top ten hold roughly 0.79%. Only a few counts were recorded for this clonotype. V was cut by 2 bases and J by 8 bases, with 15 bases left in between. Looked up from germline, CDR1 is LNHDA and CDR2 is SQIVND (reference sequence). The CDR3 sequence is 14 residues long. The sequencing input was PBMCs or a T cell subset sorted from them (not recorded which). This TCR came from an adult who had mild COVID-19 (a few samples of this study predate the infection). Cell type and time point are not known. This chain connects TRBV19 to TRBJ1-2; D is undetermined. The CDR3: CASSIPLEGVGYTF. The CDR3 nucleotides read TGTGCCAGTAGTATACCGCTGGAAGGCGTAGGCTACACCTTC.